This entry lists 27 T cell receptor beta chains sequenced from one sample in a study of blood T cell repertoires in COVID-19. The table came from immunoSEQ multiplex PCR; TCRdb's copy has only in-frame clones and leaves some out. The table lists around 140,000 clones, around 87% of them singletons. The sequenced sample was peripheral blood. These receptors originate from a man aged 18 to 30 with COVID-19, enrolled during active disease.

V usage is TRBV7-3 and J usage is TRBJ2-6; D not certain. V was shortened by 0 bases and J by 0 bases, with 12 bases between the two germline ends. In germline, CDR1 is SGHTA, CDR2 FQGTGA. The CDR3 sequence is 18 residues long. The CDR3 loop reads CASSLTQGGFSGANVLTF. The DNA of the CDR3 is TGTGCCAGCAGCTTAACGCAAGGCGGCTTCTCTGGGGCCAACGTCCTGACTTTC. Together with reference TRBV7-3 and TRBJ2-6, the CDR3 gives the full variable domain: GAGVSQTPSNKVTEKGKYVELRCDPISGHTALYWYRQSLGQGPEFLIYFQGTGAADDSGLPNDRFFAVRPEGSVSTLKIQRTERGDSAVYLCASSLTQGGFSGANVLTFGAGSRLTVL.

The J gene is TRBJ2-7, the V gene TRBV9; a weak D match, TRBD1 (6 bases). This CDR3 comprises 13 residues. Germline CDR1 and CDR2: SGDLS and YYNGEE. Trimming cost V 4 bases and J 5 bases, with 13 bases left between them. The CDR3 DNA sequence: TGTGCCAGCAGCCCATGGGGGCGGGACGAGCAGTACTTC. Translating it yields CASSPWGRDEQYF.

J is TRBJ2-1 and V is TRBV29-1; 10 nucleotides agree with TRBD2. Unmatched junction bases numbered 11, after V lost 3 bases and J lost 6 bases. The CDR3 covers 16 residues. The germline CDR1 and CDR2 sequences are SQVTM and ANQGSEA. CDR3 in DNA: TGCAGCGTTGAGGGGATTAGCGGGAGGCGGATCAATGAGCAGTTCTTC. It translates to CSVEGISGRRINEQFF.

This clone occurred once. The V gene is TRBV4-1, the J gene TRBJ2-2; 11 positions match TRBD2. With 0 bases clipped from V and 4 bases from J, the junction kept 13 bases outside the gene matches. The CDR3 totals 20 residues. The germline V gene has CDR1 MGHRA and CDR2 YSYEKL. The CDR3: CASSQELWSSGRQSTGELFF. The CDR3 DNA reads TGCGCCAGCAGCCAAGAGCTCTGGTCTAGCGGGAGGCAAAGCACCGGGGAGCTGTTTTTT.

The chain couples TRBV6-2 or TRBV6-3 to TRBJ2-7; no clear D. V was trimmed by 2 bases and J by 0 bases, leaving 14 bases between them. The germline V gene encodes CDR1 MNHEY and CDR2 SVGEGT. CDR3 length: 16 residues. In nucleotides, the CDR3 is TGTGCCAGCAGTTACATCGACCTACGGAGCTCCTACGAGCAGTACTTC. This translates into CASSYIDLRSSYEQYF.

This clone was picked up one time. The chain joins TRBV7-9 to TRBJ1-1; the D is unclear. The CDR3 has 12 residues. Germline V gene data show CDR1 as SEHNR and CDR2 as FQNEAQ (reference sequence). The V and J ends lost 1 base and 7 bases respectively, with 7 bases between them. The CDR3 here is CASSLGPVEAFF. CDR3 DNA sequence: TGTGCCAGCAGCTTAGGGCCAGTTGAAGCTTTCTTT.

In its sample, this clone was seen a few times. J is TRBJ2-2 and V is TRBV4-1; 9 positions agree with TRBD2. CDR1 is MGHRA, CDR2 YSYEKL, per germline. This CDR3 region has 16 residues. The ends lost 4 bases at V and 5 bases at J; junction bases unmatched: 8. CDR3 sequence reads: CASSPQVAGVTGELFF. The CDR3 DNA reads as TGCGCCAGCAGCCCCCAGGTAGCGGGAGTAACCGGGGAGCTGTTTTTT.

V gene TRBV18 combines with J gene TRBJ2-7; the D gene is possibly TRBD2 (6 bases). CDR1 and CDR2 from the germline V gene are KGHSH and LQKENI. V shed 3 bases and J shed 0 bases, with 15 bases lying between them. The CDR3 has 16 residues. The CDR3 DNA reads as TGTGCCAGCTCACCCCAGCCGGGACTCCTCTCCTACGAGCAGTACTTC. It specifies CASSPQPGLLSYEQYF.

The V gene is TRBV6-1, the J gene TRBJ2-3, with TRBD2 matching 10 bases. Unmatched junction bases numbered 4, after V lost 1 base and J lost 12 bases. The CDR3 is 13 residues long. Germline assignment: CDR1 MNHNS and CDR2 SASEGT. In DNA, the CDR3 is TGTGCCAGCAGTGAAGGTAGCGGGAGGCCTCAGTATTTT. Translating it yields CASSEGSGRPQYF.

Comment on this clone: Different DNA sequences within this sample yield the same CDR3. The rearrangement links TRBV18 to TRBJ2-7; 10 bases fit TRBD1. V shed 6 bases, J shed 2 bases, and the junction held 4 bases outside the gene matches. From germline, CDR1 is KGHSH and CDR2 LQKENI. The CDR3 totals 14 residues. CDR3: CASSPGQGPYEQYF. CDR3 bases: TGTGCCAGCTCCCCGGGACAGGGGCCCTACGAGCAGTACTTC.

The rearrangement uses TRBV30 and TRBJ2-2; 7 bases fit TRBD1. The CDR3 consists of 13 residues. Germline values: CDR1 GTSNPN, CDR2 SVGIG (reference sequence). After removal of 0 bases from V and 11 bases from J, the junction contained 6 bases not matched to a gene. The DNA for the CDR3 is TGTGCCTGGAGTGTTAATAGGGACAGCGAGCTGTTTTTT. The encoded protein is CAWSVNRDSELFF.

The chain links TRBV10-3 to TRBJ2-7; 11 bases align to TRBD2. The germline V gene has CDR1 ENHRY and CDR2 SYGVKD. There are 15 residues in the CDR3. The trim removed 3 bases at V and 2 bases at J, leaving 3 bases unmatched. CDR3 in amino acids: CAISDSGRAPYEQYF. CDR3 bases: TGTGCCATCAGTGATAGCGGGAGGGCCCCCTACGAGCAGTACTTC.

V gene TRBV15 combines with J gene TRBJ1-5, with 9 bases lining up with TRBD1. Germline V lookup: CDR1 LNHNV, CDR2 YYDKDF (reference sequence). The V and J ends lost 3 bases and 2 bases, in that order; junction bases with no gene match: 11. The CDR3 is 18 residues long. The CDR3 sequence is CATSSGGTGMGGNQPQHF. CDR3 coding DNA: TGTGCCACCAGCAGTGGGGGGACAGGGATGGGGGGCAATCAGCCCCAGCATTTT. Filled out from reference TRBV15 and TRBJ1-5, the complete variable domain reads DAMVIQNPRYQVTQFGKPVTLSCSQTLNHNVMYWYQQKSSQAPKLLFHYYDKDFNNEADTPDNFQSRRPNTSFCFLDIRSPGLGDTAMYLCATSSGGTGMGGNQPQHFGDGTRLSIL.

This chain links TRBV5-4 with TRBJ2-7, with 14 bases fitting TRBD2. Trimming removed 0 bases from V and 3 bases from J; junction bases left unmatched: 14. Germline assignment: CDR1 SGHNT and CDR2 YYREEE (reference sequence). CDR3 length equals 20 residues. CDR3 sequence: CASSLGGGLAGGGDLYEQYF. In DNA, the CDR3 is TGTGCCAGCAGCTTGGGTGGCGGACTAGCGGGAGGTGGAGACCTCTACGAGCAGTACTTC. Together with reference TRBV5-4 and TRBJ2-7, the CDR3 gives the full variable domain: ETGVTQSPTHLIKTRGQQVTLRCSSQSGHNTVSWYQQALGQGPQFIFQYYREEENGRGNFPPRFSGLQFPNYSSELNVNALELDDSALYLCASSLGGGLAGGGDLYEQYFGPGTRLTVT.

As DNA, the CDR3 is TGCAGCGTTGTGCCAGGGCAGTTCTTC. The encoded protein is CSVVPGQFF. The rearrangement joins TRBV29-1 to TRBJ2-1, with D unclear. Germline V gene data show CDR1 as SQVTM and CDR2 as ANQGSEA. The V gene lost 4 bases and the J gene lost 12 bases, with 7 bases spanning the gap. CDR3 length: 9 amino acids.

CDR3 residues: CASSYFPGLSGELFF. The CDR3 DNA follows: TGTGCCAGCAGTTACTTTCCAGGGTTGTCCGGGGAGCTGTTTTTT. The J gene is TRBJ2-2, the V gene TRBV28, with D perhaps TRBD1 (5 bases). This CDR3 has 15 amino acids. Trimming removed 4 bases at V and 6 bases at J, with 15 bases between. Germline V gene lookup returns CDR1 MDHEN and CDR2 SYDVKM.

This chain uses TRBV5-6 with TRBJ2-3; D gene unclear. Germline CDR1 reads SGHDT; CDR2 reads YYEEEE. Trimming pared 2 bases from V and 2 bases from J, leaving 6 bases between. The CDR3 is made up of 13 amino acids. As DNA, the CDR3 is TGTGCCAGCAGCTTAGTAGCCACAGATACGCAGTATTTT. As protein: CASSLVATDTQYF.

V is TRBV11-1 and J is TRBJ2-5; tentative D call: TRBD1 (6 bases). This CDR3 spans 14 amino acids. The germline gives CDR1 SGHAT, CDR2 FQDESV (reference sequence). Trimming left V 2 bases short and J 5 bases short, with 12 bases between. DNA of the CDR3: TGTGCCAGCAGCTTAAACAGGGTAGGGGAGACCCAGTACTTC. This encodes CASSLNRVGETQYF. The full variable domain, completed using reference TRBV11-1 and TRBJ2-5, is EAEVAQSPRYKITEKSQAVAFWCDPISGHATLYWYRQILGQGPELLVQFQDESVVDDSQLPKDRFSAERLKGVDSTLKIQPAELGDSAMYLCASSLNRVGETQYFGPGTRLLVL.

This chain joins TRBV6-5 and TRBJ2-7; possibly TRBD2 for D (6 bases). The CDR3 runs to 12 residues. Germline lookup yields CDR1 MNHEY and CDR2 SVGAGI. Trimming cost V 8 bases and J 3 bases, with 11 bases left between them. The CDR3 nucleotides are TGTGCCAGCCTCGGGAGTAGCTACGAGCAGTACTTC. This encodes CASLGSSYEQYF.

The rearrangement links TRBV11-2 to TRBJ2-7; the D gene is possibly TRBD1 (5 bases). Trimming removed 2 bases from V and 3 bases from J, with 14 bases in between. This CDR3 is 15 amino acids long. Germline loops: CDR1 SGHAT, CDR2 FQNNGV. The CDR3 here is CASSLSLQGVYEQYF. In nucleotides, the CDR3 is TGTGCCAGCAGCTTATCTTTGCAGGGCGTCTACGAGCAGTACTTC.

The chain has TRBV11-2 and TRBJ2-7; D not resolved. The CDR3 has 14 amino acids. Trimming stripped 1 base from V and 1 base from J, with 8 bases between. Germline CDR1 and CDR2: SGHAT and FQNNGV. The CDR3 sequence is CASSLAFFSYEQYF. DNA for the CDR3: TGTGCCAGCAGCTTAGCGTTCTTTTCCTACGAGCAGTACTTC. The full variable domain, with the rest looked up from reference TRBV11-2 and TRBJ2-7, is EAGVAQSPRYKIIEKRQSVAFWCNPISGHATLYWYQQILGQGPKLLIQFQNNGVVDDSQLPKDRFSAERLKGVDSTLKIQPAKLEDSAVYLCASSLAFFSYEQYFGPGTRLTVT.

Only one count was recorded for this clone. A read error may produce the germline difference seen at one junction end. The rearrangement joins TRBV7-9 to TRBJ1-4, with D perhaps TRBD1 (5 bases). CDR3 length equals 16 residues. Germline CDR1 and CDR2: SEHNR and FQNEAQ (reference sequence). This CDR3 reads CASSPSPGTSNEKLLF. The CDR3 bases are TGTGCCAGCAGCCCTTCGCCCGGGACTAGTAATGAAAAACTGCTTTTT.

In this sample, this clone turned up a few times. The gene calls are TRBV4-2 and TRBJ1-3, with D unclear. The CDR3 has 14 amino acids. V dropped 1 base and J dropped 6 bases, with 10 bases sitting between them. Germline V lookup: CDR1 LGHNA, CDR2 YNFKEQ. This CDR3 is CASSQGTGANTIYF. The CDR3 bases are TGTGCCAGCAGCCAAGGGACTGGAGCAAACACCATATATTTT.

Worth noting for this clone: A junction boundary mismatches the germline segment, possibly from a read error. V and J are TRBV4-3 and TRBJ1-4; perhaps TRBD1 as D (5 bases). Per germline, CDR1 LGHNA and CDR2 YSLEER. This CDR3 is 14 amino acids long. The CDR3 region is CASSQRYRGEKLLF. The CDR3 DNA follows: TGCGCCAGCAGCCAAAGATATCGGGGGGAAAAACTGCTTTTT.

J is TRBJ1-1 and V is TRBV12-5; D gene ambiguous. This CDR3 region has 13 residues. CDR1 and CDR2 from the germline V gene are LGHNT and FRNRAP. Between the trimmed V and J ends, which lost 3 bases and 4 bases, there was a span of 9 bases. The CDR3 here is CASGLGGSTEAFF. The CDR3 bases are TGTGCTAGTGGTTTAGGAGGGAGCACTGAAGCTTTCTTT.

CDR3 sequence reads: CASSFQGASEAFF. For the CDR3, the DNA is TGTGCCAGTAGTTTTCAGGGGGCCTCTGAAGCTTTCTTT. The chain uses TRBV19 and TRBJ1-1; 8 nucleotides align to TRBD1. There are 13 residues in the CDR3. V lost 5 bases to trimming and J lost 6 bases; unmatched junction nucleotides: 5. Germline V gene lookup returns CDR1 LNHDA and CDR2 SQIVND (reference sequence).

As DNA, the CDR3 is TGTGCCAGCAGCTTGATAGGGGGCGGGGGCTACACCTTC. It encodes CASSLIGGGGYTF. The J gene is TRBJ1-2, the V gene TRBV5-4; 7 bases are a match to TRBD1. The ends lost 1 base at V and 8 bases at J; junction bases unmatched: 5. The CDR3 is made up of 13 amino acids. Germline V gene sequence: CDR1 SGHNT, CDR2 YYREEE (reference sequence). Complete variable domain (other parts from reference TRBV5-4 and TRBJ1-2): ETGVTQSPTHLIKTRGQQVTLRCSSQSGHNTVSWYQQALGQGPQFIFQYYREEENGRGNFPPRFSGLQFPNYSSELNVNALELDDSALYLCASSLIGGGGYTFGSGTRLTVV.